A single sample is the source of the 4 T cell receptor beta chains below, sequenced in a study of metastatic and nonmetastatic thyroid tumors. From the PCR reads, TCRdb re-called clones with MiXCR. Of thousands of clones in the sample, less than 40% were seen once. No patient had received any treatment before thyroid surgery. Sequencing was done on a sample of adjacent normal tissue. These receptors were obtained from a female donor with papillary thyroid cancer or a benign thyroid nodule (not recorded which). Some clones in this sample may be carry-over from other donors' samples.

This clone turned up a few times. The chain uses TRBV12-3 or TRBV12-4 and TRBJ1-2; weak D call: TRBD1 (5 bases). V lost 10 bases, J lost 4 bases, and 22 bases lay in between. The CDR3 is 15 amino acids. In DNA form, the CDR3 reads TGTGCCATCAGCGAAACCCCGGGACTCAGCTATGGCTACACCTTC. Translating it yields CAISETPGLSYGYTF.

This chain links TRBV27 with TRBJ2-2; no firm D call. V lost 4 bases, J lost 2 bases, and 8 bases lay in between. From germline, CDR1 is MNHEY and CDR2 SMNVEV (reference sequence). CDR3 size: 14 residues. The CDR3 loop is CASSWAANTGELFF. The DNA for the CDR3 is TGTGCCAGCAGTTGGGCAGCCAACACCGGGGAGCTGTTTTTT.

The chain couples TRBV19 to TRBJ2-1, with 7 positions matching TRBD1. The V gene end was trimmed by 1 base and the J gene end by 1 base; junction bases not matched to a gene: 4. The CDR3 has 16 residues. The germline CDR1 and CDR2 sequences are LNHDA and SQIVND (reference sequence). The CDR3 loop is CASSIATGLSYNEQFF. The CDR3 region has the DNA TGTGCCAGTAGTATAGCGACAGGGCTATCCTACAATGAGCAGTTCTTC.

This clone was counted only a few times. J is TRBJ2-7 and V is TRBV2; 7 bases match TRBD1. Looked up from germline, CDR1 is SNHLY and CDR2 is FYNNEI. After removal of 2 bases from V and 6 bases from J, the junction contained 7 bases not matched to a gene. The CDR3 has 14 amino acids. CDR3 DNA: TGTGCCAGCAGTGAAAAGGGGACAGTTCCCGAGCAGTACTTC. Amino acid sequence: CASSEKGTVPEQYF. The complete variable domain, with remaining parts taken from reference TRBV2 and TRBJ2-7, reads EPEVTQTPSHQVTQMGQEVILRCVPISNHLYFYWYRQILGQKVEFLVSFYNNEISEKSEIFDDQFSVERPDGSNFTLKIRSTKLEDSAMYFCASSEKGTVPEQYFGPGTRLTVT.